This entry lists 5 T cell receptor beta chains sequenced from one sample in a study of CD8 T cells in Susac syndrome. The authors reverse transcribed about 0.5 to 1 ug RNA with random hexamers. MiXCR, run by TCRdb on the immunoSEQ multiplex PCR reads, gives a single entry per CDR3 protein. In the table there are some 58,000 distinct CDR3 sequences, just under 95% of which are singletons. The sample taken for sequencing was CD8+ T cells from PBMCs. Receptor source: a human donor with Susac syndrome.

The rearrangement uses TRBV12-3 or TRBV12-4 and TRBJ2-3; 7 bases are shared with TRBD1. CDR3 length: 15 amino acids. The trim removed 1 base at V and 5 bases at J, leaving 6 bases unmatched. The CDR3 DNA reads TGTGCCAGCAGTTTAGGGGGTTCAGGGGGAGATACGCAGTATTTT. The encoded protein is CASSLGGSGGDTQYF.

This clonotype was seen a handful of times. The chain is built from TRBV19 and TRBJ2-1, with TRBD1 matching 7 bases. The CDR3 extends over 15 amino acids. Per the germline V gene, CDR1 is LNHDA and CDR2 is SQIVND (reference sequence). Germline trimming cut 5 bases from V and 2 bases from J; bases unmatched to any gene: 6. As DNA, the CDR3 is TGTGCCAGTAGTTGGACAGGTGACCCCTACAATGAGCAGTTCTTC. Amino acids: CASSWTGDPYNEQFF.

The gene calls are TRBV13 and TRBJ2-1; D remains ambiguous. Germline values: CDR1 PRHDT, CDR2 FYEKMQ (reference sequence). Trimming shortened V by 1 base and J by 2 bases, and 12 bases separated the two germline ends. The CDR3 runs to 16 residues. CDR3 DNA: TGTGCCAGCAGCTTAGTGAGACACACGGCCTACAATGAGCAGTTCTTC. This translates into CASSLVRHTAYNEQFF.

This chain connects TRBV4-3 to TRBJ2-2; 7 nucleotides agree with TRBD2. Per the germline V gene, CDR1 is LGHNA and CDR2 is YSLEER. The CDR3 is 16 amino acids. V lost 2 bases to trimming and J lost 2 bases; unmatched junction nucleotides: 5. CDR3 loop: CASSQRLAANTGELFF. CDR3 DNA sequence: TGCGCCAGCAGCCAACGTCTAGCGGCTAACACCGGGGAGCTGTTTTTT.

V is TRBV30 and J is TRBJ1-2; 9 bases align to TRBD1. Germline V CDR1 and CDR2: GTSNPN, SVGIG (reference sequence). V shed 2 bases, J shed 6 bases, and the junction held 4 bases outside the gene matches. This CDR3 region has 13 residues. Here the CDR3 reads CAWSLGQGHGYTF. In DNA form, the CDR3 reads TGTGCCTGGAGTTTAGGACAGGGGCATGGCTACACCTTC.